One sample yielded the 20 T cell receptor beta chains listed below, sequenced in a study of blood T cell repertoires in COVID-19. Data came from immunoSEQ multiplex PCR; TCRdb stores just in-frame clones and leaves some out. The data hold roughly 700,000 clones, with around 90% observed a single time. Sample: peripheral blood. The receptors come from a woman aged 18 to 35 with acute or convalescent COVID-19.

CDR3 nucleotide sequence: TGTGCCAGCAGTGAAGCCTTCAGGGCCCCCCAAAACTACGAGCAGTACTTC. This encodes CASSEAFRAPQNYEQYF. The chain couples TRBV6-1 to TRBJ2-7, with D perhaps matching TRBD1 (5 bases). CDR1 is MNHNS and CDR2 is SASEGT in the germline V gene. The CDR3 covers 17 residues. V lost 0 bases to trimming and J lost 3 bases, with 18 bases between them.

The chain combines TRBV5-1 with TRBJ1-1, with a tentative D call TRBD1 (6 bases). The CDR3 is 14 residues long. The V gene's germline CDR1 is SGHRS and CDR2 YFSETQ. V dropped 1 base and J dropped 1 base, with 8 bases sitting between them. The CDR3 nucleotides are TGCGCCAGCAGCTTGAGCAGGGGGAACACTGAAGCTTTCTTT. Protein sequence: CASSLSRGNTEAFF.

The chain has TRBV4-1 and TRBJ1-1, with D unclear. The germline gives CDR1 MGHRA, CDR2 YSYEKL. V lost 0 bases and J lost 2, with 13 bases in between. The CDR3 has 16 amino acids. The chain's CDR3 is CASSQDRERLNTEAFF. As DNA, the CDR3 is TGCGCCAGCAGCCAAGACCGGGAACGGTTAAACACTGAAGCTTTCTTT.

The V gene is TRBV18, the J gene TRBJ1-2; no reliable D call. The CDR3 runs to 13 residues. Germline-derived CDR1 and CDR2 are KGHSH and LQKENI. With 3 bases removed from V and 2 bases from J, the gap between germline ends came to 7 bases. DNA for the CDR3: TGTGCCAGCTCACCCCCGGGGAACTATGGCTACACCTTC. This translates into CASSPPGNYGYTF.

A few counts support this clone. The chain uses TRBV30 and TRBJ1-1, with D tentatively TRBD1 (5 bases). Per the germline V gene, CDR1 is GTSNPN and CDR2 is SVGIG (reference sequence). With 4 bases removed from V and 6 bases from J, the gap between germline ends came to 12 bases. CDR3 size: 12 residues. The CDR3 nucleotides are TGTGCCTGGAACCAGGGTATCGCTGAAGCTTTCTTT. Residues: CAWNQGIAEAFF.

The rearrangement uses TRBV19 and TRBJ2-7; D is unresolved. Germline values: CDR1 LNHDA, CDR2 SQIVND (reference sequence). The CDR3 extends over 13 amino acids. The ends were cut back, 1 base at V and 1 base at J, with 5 bases in the middle. CDR3 residues: CASSIGTSYEQYF. CDR3 in DNA: TGTGCCAGTAGTATAGGCACTTCCTACGAGCAGTACTTC.

The DNA for the CDR3 is TGTGCCAGCAGCTTACGGGACAGCTCTGGAAACACCATATATTTT. It specifies CASSLRDSSGNTIYF. The chain is built from TRBV3-1 (or the pseudogene TRBV3-2) and TRBJ1-3; 7 nucleotides agree with TRBD1. The CDR3 totals 15 residues. After removal of 5 bases from V and 0 bases from J, the junction contained 4 bases not matched to a gene. Germline V lookup: CDR1 LGHDT, CDR2 YNNKEL (reference sequence).

The chain recombines TRBV12-5 with TRBJ2-2; 7 bases agree with TRBD2. The CDR3 covers 14 residues. With 5 bases clipped from V and 2 bases from J, the junction kept 2 bases outside the gene matches. From germline, CDR1 is LGHNT and CDR2 FRNRAP. The CDR3 bases are TGTGCTAGTGGTCTGACTAGCAACACCGGGGAGCTGTTTTTT. Protein product: CASGLTSNTGELFF.

This chain connects TRBV5-1 to TRBJ1-4; TRBD1 is a possible D gene (5 bases). CDR3 length: 15 amino acids. Germline values: CDR1 SGHRS, CDR2 YFSETQ. The germline V and J ends were trimmed by 4 bases and 3 bases, with 13 bases remaining between them. The CDR3 DNA is TGCGCCAGCAGCCCCGGGGGGAGCCCTAATGAAAAACTGTTTTTT. Translation: CASSPGGSPNEKLFF. Full variable domain (outside the CDR3, taken from reference TRBV5-1 and TRBJ1-4): KAGVTQTPRYLIKTRGQQVTLSCSPISGHRSVSWYQQTPGQGLQFLFEYFSETQRNKGNFPGRFSGRQFSNSRSEMNVSTLELGDSALYLCASSPGGSPNEKLFFGSGTQLSVL.

The rearrangement joins TRBV3-1 (or the pseudogene TRBV3-2) to TRBJ1-1; 8 nucleotides match TRBD1. With 4 bases clipped from V and 1 base from J, the junction kept 5 bases outside the gene matches. There are 15 residues in the CDR3. From germline, CDR1 is LGHDT and CDR2 YNNKEL (reference sequence). Written as DNA, the CDR3 is TGTGCCAGCAGCCCCGGGGACAGGCAGAACACTGAAGCTTTCTTT. This sequence encodes CASSPGDRQNTEAFF.

The chain recombines TRBV6-5 with TRBJ1-6; D is uncertain. Germline lookup yields CDR1 MNHEY and CDR2 SVGAGI. The length of the CDR3 is 13 residues. Trimming stripped 5 bases from V and 6 bases from J, with 8 bases between. CDR3 nucleotide sequence: TGTGCCAGCAGTCGACGGGTTAATTCACCCCTCCACTTT. This sequence encodes CASSRRVNSPLHF.

This sequence joins TRBV9 and TRBJ2-7; D is uncertain. The CDR3 loop spans 15 amino acids. Germline loops: CDR1 SGDLS, CDR2 YYNGEE. The germline V and J ends were trimmed by 4 bases and 3 bases, with 17 bases remaining between them. The CDR3 protein is CASSPSGLQNYEQYF. As DNA, the CDR3 is TGTGCCAGCAGCCCCTCGGGTCTCCAAAACTACGAGCAGTACTTC.

Remarks on this clone: Other DNA sequences in the sample encode the same CDR3. This chain uses TRBV5-1 with TRBJ1-1; D unresolved. CDR1 is SGHRS, CDR2 YFSETQ, per germline. Trimming took off 2 bases at V and 4 bases at J, with 9 bases between the two ends. The length of the CDR3 is 13 residues. The CDR3 DNA sequence: TGCGCCAGCAGCTTTAAGGGAGGCACTGAAGCTTTCTTT. Residues: CASSFKGGTEAFF.

This clone appeared a single time. This chain connects TRBV13 to TRBJ2-7; 8 positions agree with TRBD1. The CDR3 has 13 amino acids. V lost 5 bases and J lost 9; bases outside the gene matches: 9. The germline CDR1 and CDR2 sequences are PRHDT and FYEKMQ (reference sequence). The CDR3, as DNA: TGTGCCAGCAGCCTACTTGGGGACAGGCGGCAGTACTTC. Translating gives CASSLLGDRRQYF.

This clone appeared a single time. The rearrangement joins TRBV29-1 to TRBJ1-1, with D possibly matching TRBD1 (5 bases). CDR1 and CDR2 from the germline V gene are SQVTM and ANQGSEA. V shed 6 bases and J shed 0 bases, with 11 bases lying between them. CDR3 length: 13 amino acids. The CDR3 region is CSVAGKMNTEAFF. The CDR3 DNA sequence: TGCAGCGTCGCAGGGAAAATGAACACTGAAGCTTTCTTT.

J is TRBJ2-7 and V is TRBV9, with 10 bases lining up with TRBD1. J lost 6 bases, V lost 4 bases, and 7 bases had no gene match. Per germline, CDR1 SGDLS and CDR2 YYNGEE. The CDR3 spans 14 residues. CDR3 in amino acids: CASSPRDRGSEQYF. The CDR3 nucleotides read TGTGCCAGCAGCCCCCGGGACAGGGGATCCGAGCAGTACTTC.

The V gene is TRBV10-3, the J gene TRBJ1-5; D may be TRBD1 (6 bases). V was cut by 3 bases and J by 7 bases, with 10 bases left in between. Germline CDR1 reads ENHRY; CDR2 reads SYGVKD. The CDR3 is 13 amino acids. CDR3 loop: CAISEQGGQPQHF. DNA for the CDR3: TGTGCCATCAGTGAACAGGGCGGCCAGCCCCAGCATTTT.

This chain joins TRBV3-1 (or the pseudogene TRBV3-2) and TRBJ2-3, with D possibly matching TRBD2 (6 bases). The CDR3 has 16 residues. Trimming left V 4 bases short and J 0 bases short, with 14 bases between. In germline, CDR1 is LGHDT, CDR2 YNNKEL (reference sequence). CDR3 DNA sequence: TGTGCCAGCAGCCGCGGGACCTCCAGTAGCACAGATACGCAGTATTTT. Protein product: CASSRGTSSSTDTQYF.

V is TRBV3-1 (or the pseudogene TRBV3-2) and J is TRBJ2-3, with D hard to call. The CDR3 runs 12 residues. The V end was cut by 5 bases, the J end by 5 bases, with 8 bases between. The germline V gene encodes CDR1 LGHDT and CDR2 YNNKEL (reference sequence). DNA for the CDR3: TGTGCCAGCAGCAGTGTGAGAGATACGCAGTATTTT. It translates to CASSSVRDTQYF.

The J gene is TRBJ1-2, the V gene TRBV5-4; maybe TRBD1 (6 bases). The CDR3 consists of 15 residues. The germline V gene has CDR1 SGHNT and CDR2 YYREEE (reference sequence). Trimming stripped 2 bases from V and 7 bases from J, with 18 bases between. The CDR3 sequence is CASSFRDTRLAGYTF. CDR3 nucleotide sequence: TGTGCCAGCAGCTTTCGGGACACCCGCCTCGCTGGCTACACCTTC.